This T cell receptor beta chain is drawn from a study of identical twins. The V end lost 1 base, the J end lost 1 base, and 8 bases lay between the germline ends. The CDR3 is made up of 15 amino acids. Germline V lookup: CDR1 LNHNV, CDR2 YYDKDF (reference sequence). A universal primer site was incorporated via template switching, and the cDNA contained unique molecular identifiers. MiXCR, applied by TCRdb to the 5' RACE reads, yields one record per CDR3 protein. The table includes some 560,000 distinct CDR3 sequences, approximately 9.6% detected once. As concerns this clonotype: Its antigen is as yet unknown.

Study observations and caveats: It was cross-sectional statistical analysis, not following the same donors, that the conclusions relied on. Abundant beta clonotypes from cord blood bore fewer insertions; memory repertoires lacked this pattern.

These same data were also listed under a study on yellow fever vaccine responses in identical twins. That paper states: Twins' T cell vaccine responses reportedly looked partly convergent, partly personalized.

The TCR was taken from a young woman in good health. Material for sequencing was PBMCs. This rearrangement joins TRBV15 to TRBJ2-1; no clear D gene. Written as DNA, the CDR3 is TGTGCCACCAGCAGAGCGCTAAGGTCCTACAATGAGCAGTTCTTC. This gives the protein CATSRALRSYNEQFF.